This entry is about one TCR beta chain. The assay was immunoSEQ multiplex PCR, and TCRdb's table has in-frame clones only and misses some. In the table there are around 120,000 clones, more than 80% of which are singletons. The data stem from a study of control samples from healthy donors and cancer patients. V was clipped by 3 bases and J by 8 bases, with 10 bases between them. This CDR3 region has 13 residues. Germline CDR1 and CDR2: ENHRY and SYGVKD. The TCR comes from a woman aged 45 to 65 with colorectal cancer. The V gene is TRBV10-3, the J gene TRBJ1-4; no reliable D call. The sequenced material came from PBMCs. The CDR3 spells CAISERVWEKLFF. The CDR3, as DNA: TGTGCCATCAGTGAACGGGTTTGGGAAAAACTGTTTTTT.